This TCR beta chain originates from a study of T cell changes during pregnancy in multiple sclerosis. Clones were sequenced by immunoSEQ multiplex PCR, and TCRdb holds only the in-frame ones, with some missing. Of some 96,000 clones detected, 92% appear once; the ten largest clones hold approximately 2%. The germline V and J ends were trimmed by 2 bases and 5 bases, with 7 bases remaining between them. Germline V gene data show CDR1 as MNHEY and CDR2 as SMNVEV (reference sequence). This CDR3 spans 13 amino acids. The input for sequencing was peripheral blood, taken after pregnancy. J is TRBJ1-5 and V is TRBV27; D is perhaps TRBD1 (5 bases). The clonotype was recovered from a female donor with multiple sclerosis, enrolled in a pregnancy study. The CDR3 loop reads CASSLDRDQPQHF. In DNA, the CDR3 is TGTGCCAGCAGTTTAGACAGAGATCAGCCCCAGCATTTT.